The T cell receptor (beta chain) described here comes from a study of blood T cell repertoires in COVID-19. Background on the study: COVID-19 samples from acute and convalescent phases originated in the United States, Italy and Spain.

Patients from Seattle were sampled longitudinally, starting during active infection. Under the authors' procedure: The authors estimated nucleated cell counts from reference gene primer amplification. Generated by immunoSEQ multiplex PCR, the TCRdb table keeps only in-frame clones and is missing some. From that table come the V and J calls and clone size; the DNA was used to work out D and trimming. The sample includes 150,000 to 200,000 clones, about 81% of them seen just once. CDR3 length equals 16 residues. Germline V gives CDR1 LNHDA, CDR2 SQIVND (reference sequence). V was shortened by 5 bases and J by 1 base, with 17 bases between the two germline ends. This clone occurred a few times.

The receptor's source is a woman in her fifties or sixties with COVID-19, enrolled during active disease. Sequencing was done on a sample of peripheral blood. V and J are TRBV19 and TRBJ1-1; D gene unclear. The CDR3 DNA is TGTGCCAGTAGTGTACTCCGATTGGTCCGGAACACTGAAGCTTTCTTT. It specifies CASSVLRLVRNTEAFF.